The rows below give T cell receptor beta chains drawn from one sample of a study of blood T cells in healthy people across ages. A single record per CDR3 protein comes from TCRdb applying MiXCR to the 5' RACE reads. The top ten clones hold approximately 3.5% of a sample with 550,000 to 650,000 distinct CDR3 sequences, 25% to 35% of them seen once. This same sample was also taken into another study, of T cells of mothers and their children.

Input material: blood. These receptor sequences come from a boy between 2 and 10 years old in good health. Each CDR3 is given with its conserved first and last residue. D genes are given only for firm matches. Clone size is not always given. Where it is, it says once, few, many or a class for expanded clones.

- | TRBJ2-7 | few | TRBV3-1 | TGTGCCAGCAGCTCCCGAGCCCGAAACTCCTACGAGCAGTACTTC | CASSSRARNSYEQYF
- | TRBJ2-5 | few | TRBV20-1 | TGCAGTGCCACCGTGGGGTTAGAGACCCAGTACTTC | CSATVGLETQYF
- | TRBJ2-7 | - | TRBV21-1 | TGTGCCAGCAGCGGACGGGACACCCAAAGCTCCTACGAGCAGTACTTC | CASSGRDTQSSYEQYF
TRBD2 | TRBJ2-7 | - | TRBV7-9 | TGTGCCTTGGCCCCGGGGAGGGACTACGAGCAGTACTTC | CALAPGRDYEQYF
TRBD1 | TRBJ1-6 | - | TRBV5-1 | TGCGCCAGCAATACCGGGACAGTTAATTCACCCCTCCACTTT | CASNTGTVNSPLHF
- | TRBJ2-3 | few | TRBV12-3/TRBV12-4 | TGTGCCAGCAGTTTAGAGCGCGGCCGGGGCAGCACAGATACGCAGTATTTT | CASSLERGRGSTDTQYF
- | TRBJ2-2 | few | TRBV9 | TGTGCCAGCAGCGTCCGGGGTCACGCCACCGGGGAGCTGTTTTTT | CASSVRGHATGELFF
- | TRBJ2-5 | few | TRBV10-2 | TGCGCCAGCAAATTCCAGGGGGGGCTGGAGACCCAGTACTTC | CASKFQGGLETQYF
TRBD1 | TRBJ1-4 | - | TRBV10-3 | TGTGCCACCCAACCGGGACAGGTTAATGACAAACTGTTTTTT | CATQPGQVNDKLFF
TRBD1 | TRBJ2-2 | few | TRBV12-3/TRBV12-4 | TGTGCCAGCAGTCTCGGACAGGGGGGTCACACCGGGGAGCTGTTTTTT | CASSLGQGGHTGELFF
TRBD2 | TRBJ2-1 | few | TRBV27 | TGTGCCAGCAGTTTTGGAGTAGCGGGGGTCAGTGAGCAGTTCTTC | CASSFGVAGVSEQFF
- | TRBJ2-5 | - | TRBV29-1 | TGCAGCGTTGAATTTTGGGGACTCCAAGAGACCCAGTACTTC | CSVEFWGLQETQYF
- | TRBJ2-7 | - | TRBV20-1 | TGCAGTGCTCGCAAACAGGGTTTCTACGAGCAGTACTTC | CSARKQGFYEQYF
- | TRBJ2-7 | - | TRBV24-1 | TGTGCCACCAGTGACCTTGCTGGGACTCAGTACTTC | CATSDLAGTQYF
- | TRBJ1-1 | few | TRBV10-3 | TGTGCCGTCAGTGCGGGACGGACGAACACTGAAGCTTTCTTT | CAVSAGRTNTEAFF
- | TRBJ2-4 | - | TRBV25-1 | TGTGCCAGCAGTCTTGGGGGCCAGTGGGTTCAGTACTTC | CASSLGGQWVQYF
TRBD2 | TRBJ2-3 | few | TRBV6-4 | TGTGCCAGCAGTGCTAGCGGGGGCACAGATACGCAGTATTTT | CASSASGGTDTQYF
TRBD1 | TRBJ1-1 | - | TRBV7-9 | TGTGCCAGCAACCCGGCCAGGGGGCACACTGAAGCTTTCTTT | CASNPARGHTEAFF
- | TRBJ1-5 | few | TRBV12-3/TRBV12-4 | TGTGCCAGCAGTTTTCGGCGGGGACAGCCCCAGCATTTT | CASSFRRGQPQHF
- | TRBJ2-5 | - | TRBV5-4 | TGTGCCAGCAGCTTATGGGGAGTCGAGACCCAGTACTTC | CASSLWGVETQYF
- | TRBJ2-1 | - | TRBV28 | TGTGCCAGCAGCTCAACTAGGAAGCGGTCGGATGAGCAGTTCTTC | CASSSTRKRSDEQFF
TRBD1 | TRBJ2-7 | few | TRBV27 | TGTGCCAGCAGCATGCGACAGGGATCCTCCGAATTTCCCTACGAGCAGTACTTC | CASSMRQGSSEFPYEQYF
- | TRBJ1-3 | - | TRBV3-1 | TGTGCCAGCAGCCGCAGGGGTCGGCTCGGGACCATATATTTT | CASSRRGRLGTIYF
- | TRBJ2-7 | - | TRBV20-1 | TGCAGTGCCCGGAGGGGGCCGGGGCGCTCCTACGAGCAGTACTTC | CSARRGPGRSYEQYF
- | TRBJ2-2 | once | TRBV12-3/TRBV12-4 | TGTGCCAGCAGTCCTCTAGGTGCCGGGGAGCTGTTTTTT | CASSPLGAGELFF
- | TRBJ1-2 | - | TRBV25-1 | TGTGCCAGCAGTGCGGGCACAGCTAACTATGGCTACACCTTC | CASSAGTANYGYTF
TRBD1 | TRBJ2-2 | few | TRBV2 | TGTGCCAGCAGGGAGACAGGGGCGAACGGGGAGCTGTTTTTT | CASRETGANGELFF
TRBD1 | TRBJ1-4 | - | TRBV3-1 | TGTGCCAGCAGCCAAGTTTTACAGGGGATAAGCTTTGGCGAAAAACTGTTTTTT | CASSQVLQGISFGEKLFF
- | TRBJ2-3 | - | TRBV5-1 | TGCGCCAGCAGCTTAGAGACTACGTCGGTGGATACGCAGTATTTT | CASSLETTSVDTQYF
TRBD2 | TRBJ2-5 | - | TRBV30 | TGTGCCTGGAGGGCTAGCGGGAGGGCCCAAGAGACCCAATACTTC | CAWRASGRAQETQYF
TRBD2 | TRBJ2-1 | few | TRBV12-3/TRBV12-4 | TGTGCCAGCACTGGGGCTGGGGTAGCGGGGGCGTTCGGCAATGAGCAGTTCTTC | CASTGAGVAGAFGNEQFF
- | TRBJ2-1 | - | TRBV27 | TGTGCCAGCAGTTTATTCTCCTACAATGAGCAGTTCTTC | CASSLFSYNEQFF
TRBD2 | TRBJ2-3 | - | TRBV10-3 | TGTGCCATCAGTGAGCTGGGGCGGGAGGAAGCAGATACGCAGTATTTT | CAISELGREEADTQYF
TRBD1 | TRBJ1-4 | few | TRBV20-1 | TGCAGTGCTAGAGATGGGTGGACAGGGGCTAGCGCTGAAAAACTGTTTTTT | CSARDGWTGASAEKLFF
TRBD1 | TRBJ2-5 | - | TRBV6-2/TRBV6-3 | TGTGCCAGCAGATACGGGACAGGGAGGCAAGAGACCCAGTACTTC | CASRYGTGRQETQYF
TRBD2 | TRBJ2-7 | - | TRBV20-1 | TGCAGTGCTAGAGTAGCGGGGGCCAACTCCTACGAGCAGTACTTC | CSARVAGANSYEQYF
- | TRBJ1-2 | - | TRBV12-5 | TGTGCTAGTGGTTTTGGAGTCGGCAGGGACCCCTCTAACTATGGCTACACCTTC | CASGFGVGRDPSNYGYTF
TRBD1 | TRBJ2-7 | few | TRBV2 | TGTGCCACACGACAGGGGGCCTACGAGCAGTACTTC | CATRQGAYEQYF
- | TRBJ2-1 | few | TRBV5-6 | TGTGCCAGCAGCTTTCCCGACCCTGGTGAGCAGTTCTTC | CASSFPDPGEQFF
TRBD2 | TRBJ2-2 | - | TRBV6-2/TRBV6-3 | TGTGCCAGCAGCCCCTGGCGGGAGGCCGTCACCGGGGAGCTGTTTTTT | CASSPWREAVTGELFF
- | TRBJ2-7 | - | TRBV6-5 | TGTGCCAGCAGCCGGACAGTAAACTCCTACGAGCAGTACTTC | CASSRTVNSYEQYF
- | TRBJ2-7 | - | TRBV3-1 | TGTGCCAGCAGCCGGGACGTCTACGAGCAGTACTTC | CASSRDVYEQYF
- | TRBJ2-2 | few | TRBV27 | TGTGCCAGCAGTTTCGGTTCCACCGGGGAGCTGTTTTTT | CASSFGSTGELFF
TRBD2 | TRBJ2-1 | - | TRBV6-1 | TGTGCCAGCAGACGACTAGCGGGAGTTATCGATGAGCAGTTCTTC | CASRRLAGVIDEQFF
- | TRBJ2-5 | - | TRBV29-1 | TGCAGCGTCTCGCGCGGGCGGTTAGAGGGGGAGACCCAGTACTTC | CSVSRGRLEGETQYF
TRBD2 | TRBJ2-1 | - | TRBV12-3/TRBV12-4 | TGTGCCAGCAGTTTCGTGGCTAGCGGGGGGGCCGGGAATGAGCAGTTCTTC | CASSFVASGGAGNEQFF
TRBD2 | TRBJ2-2 | - | TRBV7-2 | TGTGCCAGCAGCTTAGGGAGCGGACTAGGGACCGGGGAGCTGTTTTTT | CASSLGSGLGTGELFF
TRBD1 | TRBJ2-5 | - | TRBV30 | TGTGCCGGGACAGGGGGCAAGGAGACCCAGTACTTC | CAGTGGKETQYF
- | TRBJ2-5 | few | TRBV7-7 | TGTGCTAGCAGCTACTACCGGGACTCCAAAGAGACCCAGTACTTC | CASSYYRDSKETQYF
TRBD1 | TRBJ1-2 | - | TRBV9 | TGTGCCAGCAGCGCGGACAGGGGGCTAAGTGGCTACACCTTC | CASSADRGLSGYTF
TRBD2 | TRBJ2-1 | few | TRBV7-6 | TGTGCCAGCTCCATCCCGGCTAGCGGGGGGTTATACAATGAGCAGTTCTTC | CASSIPASGGLYNEQFF
TRBD2 | TRBJ2-7 | few | TRBV24-1 | TGTGCCACCAGTGATCATGAGTGGACTAGCGGGGGATACGAGCAGTACTTC | CATSDHEWTSGGYEQYF